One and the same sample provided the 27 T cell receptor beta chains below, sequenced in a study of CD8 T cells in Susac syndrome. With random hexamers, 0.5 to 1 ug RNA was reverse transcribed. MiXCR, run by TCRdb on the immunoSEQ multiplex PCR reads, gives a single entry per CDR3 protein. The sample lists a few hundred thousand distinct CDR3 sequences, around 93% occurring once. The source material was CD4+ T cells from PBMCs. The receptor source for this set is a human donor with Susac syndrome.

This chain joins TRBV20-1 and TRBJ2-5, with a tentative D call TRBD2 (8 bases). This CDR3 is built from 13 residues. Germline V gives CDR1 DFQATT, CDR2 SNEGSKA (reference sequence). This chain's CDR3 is CSGGAGGAETQYF. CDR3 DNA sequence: TGCAGCGGGGGGGCAGGGGGAGCCGAGACCCAGTACTTC.

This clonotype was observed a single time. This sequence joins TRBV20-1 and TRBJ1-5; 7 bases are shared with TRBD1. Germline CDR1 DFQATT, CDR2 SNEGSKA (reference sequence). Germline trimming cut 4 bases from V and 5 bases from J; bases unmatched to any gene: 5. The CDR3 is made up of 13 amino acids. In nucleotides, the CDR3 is TGCAGTGCTACCCGGGACAGAGATCAGCCCCAGCATTTT. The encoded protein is CSATRDRDQPQHF.

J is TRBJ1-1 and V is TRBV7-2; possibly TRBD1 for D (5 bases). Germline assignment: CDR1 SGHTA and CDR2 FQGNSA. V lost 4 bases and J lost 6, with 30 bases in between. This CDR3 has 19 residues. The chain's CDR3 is CASSSPNQFGGKVRAEAFF. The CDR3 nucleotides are TGTGCCAGCAGCTCCCCCAATCAGTTCGGGGGTAAAGTGAGGGCTGAAGCTTTCTTT.

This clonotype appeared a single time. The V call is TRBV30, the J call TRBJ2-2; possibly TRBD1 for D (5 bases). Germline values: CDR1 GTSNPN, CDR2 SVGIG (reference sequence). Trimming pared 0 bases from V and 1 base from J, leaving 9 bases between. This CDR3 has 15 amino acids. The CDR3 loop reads CAWSVLDRNTGELFF. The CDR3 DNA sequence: TGTGCCTGGAGTGTACTCGACAGGAACACCGGGGAGCTGTTTTTT.

CDR3 nucleotide sequence: TGCAGTGCTGGGGGGCAGGTCCCTTATAGCAATCAGCCCCAGCATTTT. Translating it yields CSAGGQVPYSNQPQHF. This chain links TRBV20-1 with TRBJ1-5; possible D gene TRBD1, 6 bases. CDR3 size: 16 residues. The V gene lost 5 bases and the J gene lost 0 bases, with 17 bases spanning the gap. Looked up from germline, CDR1 is DFQATT and CDR2 is SNEGSKA (reference sequence).

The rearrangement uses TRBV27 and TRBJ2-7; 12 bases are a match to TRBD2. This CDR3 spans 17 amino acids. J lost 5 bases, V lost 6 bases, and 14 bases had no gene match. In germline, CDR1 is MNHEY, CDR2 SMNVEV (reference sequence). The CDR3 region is CASSPRTWTSGENEQYF. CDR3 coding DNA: TGTGCCAGCAGCCCCAGGACTTGGACTAGCGGGGAAAACGAGCAGTACTTC.

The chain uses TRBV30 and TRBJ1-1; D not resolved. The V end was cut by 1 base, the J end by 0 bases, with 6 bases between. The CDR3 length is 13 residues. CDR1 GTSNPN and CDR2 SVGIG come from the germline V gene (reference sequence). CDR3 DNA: TGTGCCTGGAGTGAAGGCATGAACACTGAAGCTTTCTTT. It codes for CAWSEGMNTEAFF.

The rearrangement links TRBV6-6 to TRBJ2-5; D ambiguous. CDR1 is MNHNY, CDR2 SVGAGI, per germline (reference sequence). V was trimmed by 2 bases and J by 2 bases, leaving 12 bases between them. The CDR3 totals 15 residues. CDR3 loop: CASSYPADKQETQYF. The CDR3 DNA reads TGTGCCAGCAGTTACCCGGCTGACAAACAAGAGACCCAGTACTTC.

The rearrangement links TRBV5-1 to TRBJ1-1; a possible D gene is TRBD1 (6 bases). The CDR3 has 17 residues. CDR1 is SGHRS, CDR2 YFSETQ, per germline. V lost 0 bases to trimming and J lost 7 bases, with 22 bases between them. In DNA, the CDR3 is TGCGCCAGCAGCTTGGTCCTGCCGGGGGCCGACGGCGATGAAGCTTTCTTT. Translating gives CASSLVLPGADGDEAFF. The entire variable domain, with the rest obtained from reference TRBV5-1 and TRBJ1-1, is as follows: KAGVTQTPRYLIKTRGQQVTLSCSPISGHRSVSWYQQTPGQGLQFLFEYFSETQRNKGNFPGRFSGRQFSNSRSEMNVSTLELGDSALYLCASSLVLPGADGDEAFFGQGTRLTVV.

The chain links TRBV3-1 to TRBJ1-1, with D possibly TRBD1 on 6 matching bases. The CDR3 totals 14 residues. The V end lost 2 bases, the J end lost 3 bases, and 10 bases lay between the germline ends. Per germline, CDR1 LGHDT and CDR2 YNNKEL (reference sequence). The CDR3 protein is CASSQPGAYTEAFF. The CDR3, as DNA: TGTGCCAGCAGCCAACCGGGGGCCTACACTGAAGCTTTCTTT.

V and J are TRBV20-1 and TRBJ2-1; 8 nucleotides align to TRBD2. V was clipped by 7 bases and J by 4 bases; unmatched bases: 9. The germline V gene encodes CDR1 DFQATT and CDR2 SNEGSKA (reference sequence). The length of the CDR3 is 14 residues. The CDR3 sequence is CSGEKIAGYNEQFF. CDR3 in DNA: TGCAGTGGGGAGAAGATAGCGGGGTACAATGAGCAGTTCTTC.

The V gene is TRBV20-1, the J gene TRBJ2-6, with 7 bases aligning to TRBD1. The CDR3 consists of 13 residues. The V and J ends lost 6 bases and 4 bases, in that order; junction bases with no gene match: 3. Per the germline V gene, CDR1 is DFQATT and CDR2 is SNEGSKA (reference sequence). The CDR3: CSAGTAGANVLTF. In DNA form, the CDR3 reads TGCAGTGCCGGGACAGCAGGGGCCAACGTCCTGACTTTC.

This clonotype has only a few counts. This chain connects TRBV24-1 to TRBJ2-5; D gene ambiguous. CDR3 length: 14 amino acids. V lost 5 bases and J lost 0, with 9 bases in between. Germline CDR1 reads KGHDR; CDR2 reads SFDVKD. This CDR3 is CATSVGRHQETQYF. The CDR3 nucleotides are TGTGCCACCAGTGTAGGCAGGCACCAAGAGACCCAGTACTTC.

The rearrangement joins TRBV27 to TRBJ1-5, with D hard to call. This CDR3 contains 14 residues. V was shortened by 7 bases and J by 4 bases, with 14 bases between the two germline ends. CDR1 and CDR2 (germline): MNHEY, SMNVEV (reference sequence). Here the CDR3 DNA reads TGTGCCAGCATAATCCAGGAACAGAATCAGCCCCAGCATTTT. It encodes CASIIQEQNQPQHF.

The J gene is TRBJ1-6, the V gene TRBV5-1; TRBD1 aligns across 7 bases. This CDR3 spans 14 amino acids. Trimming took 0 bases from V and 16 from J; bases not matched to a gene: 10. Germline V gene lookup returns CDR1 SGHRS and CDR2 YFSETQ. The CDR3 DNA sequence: TGCGCCAGCAGCTTGGGAGGGGGCCGGGACCCTCTCCACTTT. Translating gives CASSLGGGRDPLHF.

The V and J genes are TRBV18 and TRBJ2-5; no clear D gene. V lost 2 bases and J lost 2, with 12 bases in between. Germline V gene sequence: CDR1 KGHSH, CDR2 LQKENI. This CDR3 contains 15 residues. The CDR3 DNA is TGTGCCAGCTCACCAGACGCAGGCCTACAAGAGACCCAGTACTTC. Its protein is CASSPDAGLQETQYF.

The DNA for the CDR3 is TGTGCCAGCAGTTTTAATGAAAAACTGTTTTTT. It is translated as CASSFNEKLFF. The rearrangement links TRBV12-3 or TRBV12-4 to TRBJ1-4; unclear D gene. The V end lost 3 bases, the J end lost 4 bases, and 0 bases lay between the germline ends. CDR3 length equals 11 residues.

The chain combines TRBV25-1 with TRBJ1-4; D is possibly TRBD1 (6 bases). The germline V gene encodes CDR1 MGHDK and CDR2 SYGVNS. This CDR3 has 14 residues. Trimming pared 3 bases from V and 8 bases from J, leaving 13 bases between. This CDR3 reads CASSEPGQSEKLFF. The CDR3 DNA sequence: TGTGCCAGCAGTGAGCCCGGACAGTCCGAAAAACTGTTTTTT.

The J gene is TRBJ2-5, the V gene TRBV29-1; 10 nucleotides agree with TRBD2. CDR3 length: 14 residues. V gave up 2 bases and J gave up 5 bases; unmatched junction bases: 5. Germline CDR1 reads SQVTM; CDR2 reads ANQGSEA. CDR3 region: CSVETSGVGETQYF. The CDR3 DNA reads TGCAGCGTTGAAACTAGCGGGGTTGGGGAGACCCAGTACTTC.

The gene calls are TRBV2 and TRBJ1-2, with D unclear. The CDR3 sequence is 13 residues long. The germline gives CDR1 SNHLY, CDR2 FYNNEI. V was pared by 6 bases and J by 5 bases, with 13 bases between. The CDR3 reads CASRNEPLYGYTF. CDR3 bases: TGTGCCAGCAGGAACGAACCTTTGTATGGCTACACCTTC.

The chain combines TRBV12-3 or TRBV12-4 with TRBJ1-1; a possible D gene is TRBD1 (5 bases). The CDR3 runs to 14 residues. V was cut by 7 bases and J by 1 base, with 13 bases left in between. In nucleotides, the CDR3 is TGTGCCAGCAACATGGGACCGAAGAACACTGAAGCTTTCTTT. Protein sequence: CASNMGPKNTEAFF.

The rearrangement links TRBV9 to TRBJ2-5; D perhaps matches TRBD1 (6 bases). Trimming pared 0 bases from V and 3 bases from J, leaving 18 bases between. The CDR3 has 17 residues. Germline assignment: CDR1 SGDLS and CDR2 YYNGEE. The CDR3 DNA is TGTGCCAGCAGCGTAGGTGATGAGGTGGGGGCGGAAGAGACCCAGTACTTC. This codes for CASSVGDEVGAEETQYF.

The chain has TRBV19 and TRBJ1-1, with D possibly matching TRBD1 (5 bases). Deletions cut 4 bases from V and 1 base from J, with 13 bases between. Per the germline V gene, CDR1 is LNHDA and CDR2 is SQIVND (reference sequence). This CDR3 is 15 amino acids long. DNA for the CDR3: TGTGCCAGTAGTAAAGGGTCCACAGGGAACACTGAAGCTTTCTTT. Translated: CASSKGSTGNTEAFF. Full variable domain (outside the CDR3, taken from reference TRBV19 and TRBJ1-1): DGGITQSPKYLFRKEGQNVTLSCEQNLNHDAMYWYRQDPGQGLRLIYYSQIVNDFQKGDIAEGYSVSREKKESFPLTVTSAQKNPTAFYLCASSKGSTGNTEAFFGQGTRLTVV.

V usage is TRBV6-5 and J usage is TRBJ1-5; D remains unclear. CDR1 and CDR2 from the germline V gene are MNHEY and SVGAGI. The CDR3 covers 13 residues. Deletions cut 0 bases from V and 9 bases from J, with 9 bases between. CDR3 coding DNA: TGTGCCAGCAGTTACTCTGGCCAGCGGCCCCAGCATTTT. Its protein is CASSYSGQRPQHF.

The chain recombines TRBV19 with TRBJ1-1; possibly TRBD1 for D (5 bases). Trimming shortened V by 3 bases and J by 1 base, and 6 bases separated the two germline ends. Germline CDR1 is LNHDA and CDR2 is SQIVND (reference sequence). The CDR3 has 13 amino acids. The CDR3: CASSIQGNTEAFF. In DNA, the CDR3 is TGTGCCAGTAGTATCCAGGGGAACACTGAAGCTTTCTTT.

The CDR3 spells CSALDRATNEKLFF. The CDR3 DNA sequence: TGCAGTGCCCTTGACAGGGCAACTAATGAAAAACTGTTTTTT. The chain has TRBV20-1 and TRBJ1-4, with 7 nucleotides matching TRBD1. Germline CDR1 reads DFQATT; CDR2 reads SNEGSKA (reference sequence). The J segment lost 0 bases and the V segment lost 6 bases, leaving 4 bases of the junction unmatched. The CDR3 length is 14 residues.

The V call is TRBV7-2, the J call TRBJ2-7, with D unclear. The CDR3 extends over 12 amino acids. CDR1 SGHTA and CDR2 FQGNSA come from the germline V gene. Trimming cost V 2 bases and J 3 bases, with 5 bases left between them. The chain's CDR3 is CASSLFLYEQYF. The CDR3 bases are TGTGCCAGCAGCTTATTTCTCTACGAGCAGTACTTC.